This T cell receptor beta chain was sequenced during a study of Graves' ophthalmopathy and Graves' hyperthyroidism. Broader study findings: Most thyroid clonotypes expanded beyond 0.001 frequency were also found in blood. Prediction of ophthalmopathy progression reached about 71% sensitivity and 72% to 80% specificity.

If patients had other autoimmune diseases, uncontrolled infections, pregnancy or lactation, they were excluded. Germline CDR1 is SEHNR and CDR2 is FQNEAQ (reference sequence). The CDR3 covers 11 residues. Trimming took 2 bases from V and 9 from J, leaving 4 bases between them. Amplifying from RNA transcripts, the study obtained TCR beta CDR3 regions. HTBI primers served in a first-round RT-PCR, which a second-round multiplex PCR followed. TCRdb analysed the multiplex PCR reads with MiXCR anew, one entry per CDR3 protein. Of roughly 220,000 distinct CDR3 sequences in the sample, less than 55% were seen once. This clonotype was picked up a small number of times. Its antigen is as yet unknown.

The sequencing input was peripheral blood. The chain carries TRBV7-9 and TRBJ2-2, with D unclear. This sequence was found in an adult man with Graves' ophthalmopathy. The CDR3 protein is CASSLSRELFF. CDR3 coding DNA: TGTGCCAGCAGCTTATCCCGGGAGCTGTTTTTT.